These T cell receptor beta chains were read from a single sample in a study of cytomegalovirus exposure and HLA in healthy donors. Sequencing was performed with immunoSEQ multiplex PCR; in TCRdb, only in-frame clones are kept and a portion is missing. The data hold about 57,000 clones, with 83% observed a single time. Sequencing was carried out using PBMCs. These receptors were taken from a young man in good health and CMV-seronegative. CDR3s include the opening cysteine and the closing phenylalanine or tryptophan. Fields, in order: V gene, J gene, D gene, clone size, CDR3 protein, CDR3 DNA. The D gene is left open where the match is weak. Clone size is given for some rows only: seen once, a few or many times, or a class if the clone is expanded.

>TRBV2|TRBJ2-4|NA|once
CASSEQGKTKNIQYF
TGTGCCAGCAGTGAACAGGGCAAAACCAAAAACATTCAGTACTTC
>TRBV7-9|TRBJ1-2|TRBD1|NA
CASSMGDRGNYYTF
TGTGCCAGCAGCATGGGGGACAGGGGAAATTACTACACCTTC
>TRBV4-3|TRBJ1-2|NA|NA
CASSQASSANYGYTF
TGCGCCAGCAGCCAAGCAAGTAGCGCTAACTATGGCTACACCTTC
>TRBV4-3|TRBJ1-4|TRBD1|NA
CASSPGGNEKLFF
TGCGCCAGCAGCCCAGGGGGGAATGAAAAACTGTTTTTT
>TRBV6-6|TRBJ2-1|NA|NA
CASSLTSNEQFF
TGTGCCAGCAGCCTGACTAGCAATGAGCAGTTCTTC
>TRBV7-6|TRBJ2-7|NA|once
CASSLAPGNVLQPLWTYEQYF
TGTGCCAGCAGCTTAGCGCCGGGCAACGTCCTCCAACCCCTATGGACTTACGAGCAGTACTTC
>TRBV7-6|TRBJ1-2|TRBD1|NA
CASSSTGGPFSPYGYTF
TGTGCCAGCAGCTCGACAGGGGGGCCTTTCTCTCCCTATGGCTACACCTTC
>TRBV6-5|TRBJ1-1|NA|NA
CASSYTGWTANTEAFF
TGTGCCAGCAGTTACACCGGCTGGACAGCGAACACTGAAGCTTTCTTT
>TRBV7-7|TRBJ2-2|TRBD2|NA
CASSFSGPNTGELFF
TGTGCTAGCAGCTTTAGCGGGCCCAACACCGGGGAGCTGTTTTTT
>TRBV15|TRBJ1-5|TRBD1|NA
CATSRDLTGSNQPQHF
TGTGCCACCAGCAGAGATTTGACAGGGTCCAATCAGCCCCAGCATTTT
>TRBV7-9|TRBJ2-7|TRBD1|NA
CASSLDRDRLNEQYF
TGTGCCAGCAGCTTAGACCGGGACAGACTGAACGAGCAGTACTTC
>TRBV5-5|TRBJ2-7|NA|NA
CASSLAPLAGFYEQYF
TGTGCCAGCAGCCTGGCACCCCTCGCGGGATTCTACGAGCAGTACTTC
>TRBV5-4|TRBJ2-3|TRBD2|NA
CASSIRTSGSTDTQYF
TGTGCCAGCAGCATAAGGACTAGCGGGAGCACAGATACGCAGTATTTT
>TRBV5-6|TRBJ2-5|NA|NA
CASRPGRSGAQYF
TGTGCCAGCAGGCCCGGTCGCTCCGGGGCCCAGTACTTC
>TRBV6-5|TRBJ2-1|NA|NA
CASSLGLLPYNEQFF
TGTGCCAGCAGTTTGGGACTCCTCCCTTACAATGAGCAGTTCTTC
>TRBV19|TRBJ1-3|NA|NA
CASSTHRDRSGNTIYF
TGTGCCAGTAGTACCCACAGGGACCGCTCTGGAAACACCATATATTTT
>TRBV5-1|TRBJ1-1|NA|NA
CASSLQENVQAFF
TGCGCCAGCAGCTTACAAGAAAACGTTCAAGCTTTCTTT
>TRBV6-1|TRBJ2-3|TRBD2|NA
CASSEGDGGASTDTQYF
TGTGCCAGCAGTGAAGGGGACGGGGGGGCCAGCACAGATACGCAGTATTTT
>TRBV9|TRBJ1-5|TRBD1|NA
CASSVEGAVGEPQHF
TGTGCCAGCAGCGTAGAGGGGGCAGTGGGGGAGCCCCAGCATTTT
>TRBV7-3|TRBJ2-5|NA|NA
CASSRGSGETQYF
TGTGCCAGCTCGCGGGGCTCGGGAGAGACCCAGTACTTC
>TRBV21-1|TRBJ2-1|NA|NA
CASSNEGGNEQFF
TGTGCCAGCAGCAATGAGGGAGGGAATGAGCAGTTCTTC
>TRBV6-5|TRBJ1-1|NA|once
CASSSRTEAFF
TGTGCCAGCAGCTCTAGGACTGAAGCTTTCTTT
>TRBV4-3|TRBJ1-2|NA|NA
CASSQVTGPANYGYTF
TGCGCCAGCAGCCAAGTTACAGGCCCCGCTAACTATGGCTACACCTTC
>TRBV18|TRBJ2-2|TRBD1|NA
CASSPLTGGTGELFF
TGTGCCAGCTCACCACTGACAGGGGGCACCGGGGAGCTGTTTTTT
>TRBV9|TRBJ1-1|NA|NA
CASSVDQGPVGEAFF
TGTGCCAGCAGCGTAGATCAGGGGCCGGTGGGTGAAGCTTTCTTT
>TRBV4-1|TRBJ1-2|NA|NA
CASSQDRQSTNYGYTF
TGCGCCAGCAGCCAAGATCGACAGTCGACTAACTATGGCTACACCTTC
>TRBV29-1|TRBJ2-1|NA|NA
CSVGRAINEQFF
TGCAGCGTTGGCAGGGCGATTAATGAGCAGTTCTTC
>TRBV10-3|TRBJ2-1|TRBD1|NA
CAISEYRGNEQFF
TGTGCCATCAGTGAGTACAGGGGCAATGAGCAGTTCTTC
>TRBV5-1|TRBJ1-1|TRBD1|NA
CASIEGARAFF
TGCGCCAGCATTGAGGGGGCGCGGGCTTTCTTT
>TRBV5-1|TRBJ1-2|NA|NA
CASSLTAGLNYGYTF
TGCGCCAGCAGCTTGACGGCAGGGCTTAACTATGGCTACACCTTC
>TRBV19|TRBJ1-6|NA|NA
CASSSTAYNSPLHF
TGTGCCAGTAGTTCGACAGCCTACAATTCACCCCTCCACTTT
>TRBV15|TRBJ2-7|TRBD1|NA
CATSSYLGQGSYEQYF
TGTGCCACCAGCAGCTACCTTGGACAGGGATCCTACGAGCAGTACTTC
>TRBV4-1|TRBJ2-4|NA|NA
CASSHLALIAQNIQYF
TGCGCCAGCAGCCATCTGGCCCTAATAGCCCAAAACATTCAGTACTTC
>TRBV6-5|TRBJ1-5|NA|few
CASSHRAGMKTQHF
TGTGCCAGCAGCCACCGGGCAGGGATGAAGACCCAGCATTTT
>TRBV4-3|TRBJ2-6|NA|few
CASSQDMAGIAGANVLTF
TGCGCCAGCAGCCAAGATATGGCAGGGATCGCTGGGGCCAACGTCCTGACTTTC
>TRBV10-3|TRBJ2-3|NA|NA
CATLETDTQYF
TGTGCCACCCTCGAGACAGATACGCAGTATTTT
>TRBV28|TRBJ2-3|NA|NA
CASSFVAGTDTQYF
TGTGCCAGCAGTTTCGTTGCGGGCACAGATACGCAGTATTTT
>TRBV20-1|TRBJ1-2|NA|NA
CSASGNGYTF
TGCAGTGCTAGTGGCAATGGCTACACCTTC
>TRBV6-5|TRBJ2-1|NA|NA
CASSSKGFSYNEQFF
TGTGCCAGCAGTTCCAAGGGGTTCTCCTACAATGAGCAGTTCTTC
>TRBV6-5|TRBJ1-2|NA|NA
CASSPRGLAGYTF
TGTGCCAGCTCTCCCCGGGGGTTGGCTGGCTACACCTTC
>TRBV27|TRBJ2-1|TRBD2|NA
CASSSGTSGYNEQFF
TGTGCCAGCAGTTCCGGGACTAGCGGCTACAATGAGCAGTTCTTC
>TRBV7-9|TRBJ2-3|TRBD2|NA
CSSSWVRSGISTDTQYF
TGTTCCAGCAGCTGGGTAAGGAGCGGGATAAGCACAGATACGCAGTATTTT
>TRBV5-1|TRBJ2-6|TRBD1|NA
CASSRETGASSGANVLTF
TGCGCCAGCAGCCGAGAGACAGGGGCGTCCTCTGGGGCCAACGTCCTGACTTTC
>TRBV9|TRBJ2-7|TRBD2|once
CASSRTPAGGEQYF
TGTGCCAGCAGCCGTACTCCAGCGGGAGGCGAGCAGTACTTC
>TRBV4-3|TRBJ2-7|NA|NA
CASSQGQGEAYEQYF
TGCGCCAGCAGCCAGGGGCAGGGGGAGGCCTACGAGCAGTACTTC
>TRBV15|TRBJ2-5|NA|NA
CATSREGAGLQETQYF
TGTGCCACCAGCAGAGAGGGGGCAGGTTTACAAGAGACCCAGTACTTC
>TRBV27|TRBJ2-5|NA|NA
CASSPRTDLGTQYF
TGTGCCAGCAGCCCGAGGACAGATTTGGGGACCCAGTACTTC
>TRBV7-9|TRBJ1-2|NA|NA
CSSSLGAILSYGYTF
TGTTCCAGCAGCTTAGGGGCTATCCTGTCCTATGGCTACACCTTC
>TRBV6-5|TRBJ1-1|NA|NA
CASSRAGGVEAFF
TGTGCCAGCAGTCGGGCGGGGGGGGTTGAAGCTTTCTTT
>TRBV2|TRBJ1-5|NA|NA
CASSTRRADNQPQHF
TGTGCCAGCAGCACAAGGCGGGCAGACAATCAGCCCCAGCATTTT
>TRBV5-6|TRBJ2-1|TRBD2|NA
CASSLVPVAGSNNEQFF
TGTGCCAGCAGCTTGGTCCCGGTAGCGGGGAGTAACAATGAGCAGTTCTTC
>TRBV7-9|TRBJ1-6|NA|NA
CASSLLSSRGISPLHF
TGTGCCAGCAGCTTACTATCATCCAGGGGAATCTCACCCCTCCACTTT
>TRBV30|TRBJ2-5|TRBD2|NA
CAWKPGGETQYF
TGTGCCTGGAAGCCGGGGGGAGAGACCCAGTACTTC
>TRBV4-3|TRBJ1-4|TRBD1|NA
CASSQDFGTGGEKLFF
TGCGCCAGCAGCCAAGATTTCGGGACAGGGGGGGAAAAACTGTTTTTT
>TRBV5-1|TRBJ1-4|NA|NA
CASNPVEANEKLFF
TGCGCCAGCAACCCGGTAGAGGCTAATGAAAAACTGTTTTTT
>TRBV7-2|TRBJ2-3|TRBD2|NA
CASSLDFLAGGINTQYF
TGTGCCAGCAGCTTAGACTTTCTAGCGGGGGGCATAAATACGCAGTATTTT
>TRBV7-7|TRBJ2-5|TRBD2|NA
CASSPTSGGQTQYF
TGTGCCAGCAGCCCGACTAGCGGGGGCCAGACCCAGTACTTC
>TRBV2|TRBJ1-1|TRBD1|NA
CASSEAITQGVNTEAFF
TGTGCCAGCAGTGAAGCCATTACACAGGGGGTGAACACTGAAGCTTTCTTT
>TRBV6-1|TRBJ2-5|NA|once
CASSDLFGQGKETQYF
TGTGCCAGCAGTGATCTTTTCGGACAAGGAAAAGAGACCCAGTACTTC